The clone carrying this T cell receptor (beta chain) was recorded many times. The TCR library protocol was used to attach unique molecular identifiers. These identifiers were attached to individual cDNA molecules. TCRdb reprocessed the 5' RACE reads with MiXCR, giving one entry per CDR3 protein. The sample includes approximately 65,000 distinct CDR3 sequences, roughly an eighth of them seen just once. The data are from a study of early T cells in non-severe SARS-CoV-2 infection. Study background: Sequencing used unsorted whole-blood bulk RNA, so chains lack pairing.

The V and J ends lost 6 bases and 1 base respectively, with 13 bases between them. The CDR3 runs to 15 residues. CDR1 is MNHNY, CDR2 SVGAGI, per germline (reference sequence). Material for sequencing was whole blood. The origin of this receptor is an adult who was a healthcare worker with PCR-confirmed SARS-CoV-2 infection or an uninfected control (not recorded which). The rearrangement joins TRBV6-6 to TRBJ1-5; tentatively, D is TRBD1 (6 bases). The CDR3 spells CASRLYRESNQPQHF. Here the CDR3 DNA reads TGTGCCAGCAGACTGTACAGGGAAAGCAATCAGCCCCAGCATTTT.